This TCR beta chain was found in a study of breast tumors, draining lymph nodes, adjacent tissues. Notes on this clonotype: A read error may be the cause here, since a much bigger clone is one base away.

Samples came from axillary lymph nodes draining the breast cancer. Trimming took 5 bases from V and 12 from J; bases not matched to a gene: 21. Per germline, CDR1 DFQATT and CDR2 SNEGSKA (reference sequence). This CDR3 contains 17 residues. In TCRdb, the multiplex PCR reads were re-called with MiXCR into one record per CDR3 protein. The sample includes 75,000 to 100,000 distinct CDR3 sequences, about 21% seen only once; the top ten take 2% to 2.5%. Sequencing used axillary lymph node tissue. This chain connects TRBV20-1 to TRBJ2-1, with 11 bases matching TRBD2. The receptor was derived from a female donor with breast cancer. Some clones in this sample may be carry-over from other donors' samples. Here the CDR3 reads CSALTSRLAGKPPGQFF. CDR3 in DNA: TGCAGTGCTCTCACCTCCAGACTAGCGGGAAAACCTCCTGGGCAGTTCTTC.